These 25 T cell receptor beta chains came from one sample sequenced in a study of shared clonotypes between healthy human individuals. This table comes from immunoSEQ multiplex PCR, and its TCRdb copy is limited to in-frame clones, with some not included. The profile covers some 980,000 clones, with over 75% appearing a single time and about 1.5% taken by the ten largest. The source material was memory CD4+ T cells sorted from blood. Subset indicated: CD45RA-negative fraction. The receptors were gathered from a man between 18 and 29 years old in good health.

The chain joins TRBV5-1 to TRBJ2-1; D is uncertain. The CDR3 is 11 residues long. V was trimmed by 4 bases and J by 6 bases, leaving 5 bases between them. Germline CDR1 reads SGHRS; CDR2 reads YFSETQ. The CDR3 DNA follows: TGCGCCAGCAGCCGAAGCAATGAGCAGTTCTTC. Translation gives CASSRSNEQFF.

The chain's CDR3 is CAGLVDFGYGYTF. Here the CDR3 DNA reads TGTGCCGGGCTAGTGGACTTCGGCTATGGCTACACCTTC. This chain uses TRBV19 with TRBJ1-2; D gene uncertain. From germline, CDR1 is LNHDA and CDR2 SQIVND (reference sequence). V lost 11 bases, J lost 4 bases, and 17 bases lay in between. This CDR3 has 13 residues.

The chain has TRBV30 and TRBJ1-3; weak D call: TRBD1 (5 bases). The CDR3 loop spans 12 amino acids. In germline, CDR1 is GTSNPN, CDR2 SVGIG (reference sequence). Trimming took 2 bases from V and 8 from J, leaving 10 bases between them. The CDR3, as DNA: TGTGCCTGGAGTCTTTGGGGGGACACCATATATTTT. Protein: CAWSLWGDTIYF.

The V gene is TRBV7-2, the J gene TRBJ2-7, with 13 nucleotides matching TRBD2. V trimming: 5 bases; J trimming: 5 bases; junction bases outside the gene matches: 9. The CDR3 is 16 residues long. Germline V gene data show CDR1 as SGHTA and CDR2 as FQGNSA. The CDR3 reads CASSKSPGLAGDEQYF. The CDR3 DNA reads TGTGCCAGCAGCAAATCCCCCGGACTAGCGGGAGACGAGCAGTACTTC.

The gene calls are TRBV30 and TRBJ2-7; 11 bases match TRBD2. Unmatched junction bases numbered 15, after V lost 5 bases and J lost 0 bases. The germline V gene encodes CDR1 GTSNPN and CDR2 SVGIG (reference sequence). The CDR3 is made up of 18 amino acids. The CDR3 bases are TGTGCCTGGGGGCGAGGACTAGCGGGTCTAACCCGCTCCTACGAGCAGTACTTC. This codes for CAWGRGLAGLTRSYEQYF. Full variable domain (outside the CDR3, taken from reference TRBV30 and TRBJ2-7): SQTIHQWPATLVQPVGSPLSLECTVEGTSNPNLYWYRQAAGRGLQLLFYSVGIGQISSEVPQNLSASRPQDRQFILSSKKLLLSDSGFYLCAWGRGLAGLTRSYEQYFGPGTRLTVT.

The chain couples TRBV5-1 to TRBJ2-6; perhaps TRBD1 as D (5 bases). Germline CDR1 reads SGHRS; CDR2 reads YFSETQ. Trimming took off 3 bases at V and 3 bases at J, with 7 bases between the two ends. The length of the CDR3 is 14 residues. CDR3 DNA: TGCGCCAGCAGCTCCAGGGTTGGGGCCAACGTCCTGACTTTC. Its protein product is CASSSRVGANVLTF.

In this sample, this clone turned up many times. This chain uses TRBV27 with TRBJ2-7, with 9 positions matching TRBD1. V dropped 5 bases and J dropped 6; count of bases not matched to a gene: 2. Germline V lookup: CDR1 MNHEY, CDR2 SMNVEV (reference sequence). The CDR3 covers 12 residues. DNA for the CDR3: TGTGCCAGCAGTACAGGGGGCTTCGAGCAGTACTTC. Translation gives CASSTGGFEQYF.

The rearrangement uses TRBV2 and TRBJ2-7; D may be TRBD1 (6 bases). The CDR3 sequence is 13 residues long. Looked up from germline, CDR1 is SNHLY and CDR2 is FYNNEI. The V end was cut by 4 bases, the J end by 4 bases, with 11 bases between. The CDR3 protein is CASSVRQGYEQYF. The CDR3 DNA is TGTGCCAGCAGTGTCCGCCAGGGGTACGAGCAGTACTTC.

The rearrangement links TRBV5-1 to TRBJ2-3; TRBD2 matches 8 bases. The V gene's germline CDR1 is SGHRS and CDR2 YFSETQ. Trimming cost V 0 bases and J 3 bases; bases outside gene matches: 6. This CDR3 region has 16 residues. The CDR3 region has the DNA TGCGCCAGCAGCTTGGTCGGCGGGGGGAAGACAGATACGCAGTATTTT. This encodes CASSLVGGGKTDTQYF.

This chain connects TRBV2 to TRBJ2-1; 13 bases map to TRBD2. The CDR3 consists of 15 residues. The germline V gene has CDR1 SNHLY and CDR2 FYNNEI. The junction had 5 bases not matched to a gene; V was cut back by 6 bases and J by 6 bases. CDR3 in amino acids: CASRAGTSGTNEQFF. In nucleotides, the CDR3 is TGTGCCAGCAGAGCCGGGACTAGCGGGACCAATGAGCAGTTCTTC.

The chain couples TRBV19 to TRBJ2-5; D not resolved. Gene TRBJ2-7 matches the end of the DNA better, so the J call may be wrong. The CDR3 sequence is 13 residues long. Germline V CDR1 and CDR2: LNHDA, SQIVND (reference sequence). As DNA, the CDR3 is TGTGCCAGTAGTATTGGCAGTTCCTACGAGCAGTACTTC. Protein product: CASSIGSSYEQYF.

Worth noting for this clone: A much larger clone differs from this one at a single base, so this may be a read error. The same CDR3 can be traced to other DNA sequences in this sample. The chain is built from TRBV5-4 and TRBJ2-5; unclear D gene. Germline CDR1 SGHNT, CDR2 YYREEE (reference sequence). The germline V and J ends were trimmed by 0 bases and 2 bases, with 5 bases remaining between them. The CDR3 has 13 amino acids. The CDR3 nucleotides are TGTGCCAGCAGCTTGGGTCAACAAGAGACCCAGTACTTC. It specifies CASSLGQQETQYF. Drawing the rest from reference TRBV5-4 and TRBJ2-5, the complete variable domain is ETGVTQSPTHLIKTRGQQVTLRCSSQSGHNTVSWYQQALGQGPQFIFQYYREEENGRGNFPPRFSGLQFPNYSSELNVNALELDDSALYLCASSLGQQETQYFGPGTRLLVL.

The table lists this clone with a few counts. The same CDR3 is also encoded by other DNA sequences in this sample. The gene calls are TRBV11-2 and TRBJ1-1; D remains unclear. V lost 1 base, J lost 0 bases, and 3 bases lay in between. The CDR3 runs 13 residues. CDR1 is SGHAT and CDR2 is FQNNGV in the germline V gene. The CDR3 here is CASSLAVNTEAFF. As DNA, the CDR3 is TGTGCCAGCAGCTTAGCTGTGAACACTGAAGCTTTCTTT.

V usage is TRBV29-1 and J usage is TRBJ2-7, with D tentatively TRBD1 (6 bases). Trimming stripped 4 bases from V and 5 bases from J, with 9 bases between. Per germline, CDR1 SQVTM and CDR2 ANQGSEA. CDR3 size: 11 residues. Written as DNA, the CDR3 is TGCAGCGTTGTTAAGGGGGACGAGCAGTACTTC. Protein sequence: CSVVKGDEQYF.

For this clone: Different DNA sequences within this sample yield the same CDR3. This chain joins TRBV18 and TRBJ2-3; D call uncertain. V was shortened by 3 bases and J by 6 bases, with 7 bases between the two germline ends. The CDR3 length is 12 residues. Germline-derived CDR1 and CDR2 are KGHSH and LQKENI. The CDR3 reads CASSPQGDTQYF. Here the CDR3 DNA reads TGTGCCAGCTCACCGCAAGGGGATACGCAGTATTTT.

The rearrangement uses TRBV9 and TRBJ1-4, with D perhaps matching TRBD1 (6 bases). CDR3 size: 15 residues. Looked up from germline, CDR1 is SGDLS and CDR2 is YYNGEE. The V gene lost 3 bases and the J gene lost 2 bases, with 11 bases spanning the gap. This CDR3 reads CASSGGGTTNEKLFF. As DNA, the CDR3 is TGTGCCAGCAGCGGAGGGGGGACCACTAATGAAAAACTGTTTTTT.

This clone came up a few times. The V and J genes are TRBV5-8 and TRBJ1-5; 8 bases line up with TRBD1. V lost 10 bases, J lost 7 bases, and 10 bases stayed unmatched. In germline, CDR1 is SGHTS, CDR2 YDEGEE. The CDR3 loop spans 13 amino acids. The CDR3 region is CASNYRGDQPQHF. The CDR3 DNA sequence: TGTGCCTCCAATTACAGGGGGGACCAGCCCCAGCATTTT.

The J gene is TRBJ2-3, the V gene TRBV29-1; TRBD2 aligns across 13 bases. This CDR3 is 14 amino acids long. V trimming: 7 bases; J trimming: 4 bases; junction bases outside the gene matches: 5. Germline V gene lookup returns CDR1 SQVTM and CDR2 ANQGSEA. CDR3 bases: TGCAGCGATAGCGGGACTAGCGGGGCAGATACGCAGTATTTT. This translates into CSDSGTSGADTQYF.

The chain couples TRBV2 to TRBJ2-5, with no clear D. V was cut by 6 bases and J by 0 bases, with 11 bases left in between. Germline CDR1 SNHLY, CDR2 FYNNEI. The CDR3 extends over 14 amino acids. The CDR3 is CASRGSAYQETQYF. In nucleotides, the CDR3 is TGTGCCAGCAGGGGCAGCGCGTACCAAGAGACCCAGTACTTC.

The table lists this clone with a few counts. This chain uses TRBV2 with TRBJ2-7, with 11 bases lining up with TRBD1. J gave up 0 bases and V 6 bases, and 4 bases lay outside the gene matches. The CDR3 is 15 residues long. CDR1 SNHLY and CDR2 FYNNEI come from the germline V gene. The CDR3 DNA reads TGTGCCAGCAGGGAGGACAGGGGGCCCTCCTACGAGCAGTACTTC. This encodes CASREDRGPSYEQYF.

This clone was seen more than once but under ten times. The chain carries TRBV2 and TRBJ2-2; TRBD2 might be the D (5 bases). The germline V gene has CDR1 SNHLY and CDR2 FYNNEI. V was shortened by 7 bases and J by 3 bases, with 18 bases between the two germline ends. This CDR3 contains 16 residues. CDR3 nucleotide sequence: TGTGCCAGCAAAGAGGGAATCACCGGATACACCGGGGAGCTGTTTTTT. It yields the protein CASKEGITGYTGELFF.

This clone was counted a few times. The V call is TRBV6-1, the J call TRBJ2-5; no definite D call. V shed 5 bases and J shed 0 bases, with 10 bases lying between them. The CDR3 contains 14 residues. Germline loops: CDR1 MNHNS, CDR2 SASEGT. CDR3 nucleotides: TGTGCCAGCAGTATACGGACCTACCAAGAGACCCAGTACTTC. Translation: CASSIRTYQETQYF.

V gene TRBV4-1 combines with J gene TRBJ2-7; no clear D. The CDR3 has 14 residues. Trimming stripped 4 bases from V and 2 bases from J, with 12 bases between. Germline CDR1 reads MGHRA; CDR2 reads YSYEKL. The CDR3 DNA sequence: TGCGCCAGCAGCCCGAGAGAGACGGCCTACGAGCAGTACTTC. Its translation is CASSPRETAYEQYF.

The V gene is TRBV30, the J gene TRBJ2-7, with a possible D match to TRBD2 (6 bases). The V and J ends lost 2 bases and 5 bases respectively, with 19 bases between them. The CDR3 spans 15 residues. Germline CDR1 GTSNPN, CDR2 SVGIG (reference sequence). The CDR3, as DNA: TGTGCCTGGAGTTTCTCGACGACTAGTAGGAACGAGCAGTACTTC. Translated, it gives CAWSFSTTSRNEQYF.

This chain connects TRBV5-1 to TRBJ1-2; D gene ambiguous. The germline gives CDR1 SGHRS, CDR2 YFSETQ. The germline V and J ends were trimmed by 0 bases and 4 bases, with 19 bases remaining between them. The CDR3 is 17 residues long. CDR3 amino acids: CASSLGSVSPFGYGYTF. The CDR3 DNA reads TGCGCCAGCAGCTTGGGGTCAGTGAGCCCCTTTGGCTATGGCTACACCTTC.